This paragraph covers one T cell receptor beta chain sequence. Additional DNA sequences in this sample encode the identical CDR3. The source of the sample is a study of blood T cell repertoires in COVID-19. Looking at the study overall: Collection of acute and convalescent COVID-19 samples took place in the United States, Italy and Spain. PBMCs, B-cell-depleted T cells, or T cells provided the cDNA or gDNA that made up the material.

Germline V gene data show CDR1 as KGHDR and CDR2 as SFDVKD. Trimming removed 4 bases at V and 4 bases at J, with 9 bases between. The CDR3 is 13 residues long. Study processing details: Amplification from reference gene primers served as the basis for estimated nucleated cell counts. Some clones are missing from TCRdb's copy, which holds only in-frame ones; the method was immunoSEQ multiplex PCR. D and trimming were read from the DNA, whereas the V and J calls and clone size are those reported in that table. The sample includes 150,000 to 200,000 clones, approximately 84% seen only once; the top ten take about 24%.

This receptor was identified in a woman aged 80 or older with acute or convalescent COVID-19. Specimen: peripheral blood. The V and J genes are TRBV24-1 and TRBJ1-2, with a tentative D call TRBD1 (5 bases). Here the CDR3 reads CATSDGTGYGYTF. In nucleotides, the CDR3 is TGTGCCACCAGTGACGGGACTGGCTATGGCTACACCTTC.